The clone carrying this T cell receptor (beta chain) has just a few counts. The sample is drawn from a study of response to subunit inactivated influenza vaccine. One entry per CDR3 protein, called by TCRdb with MiXCR from the RT-PCR reads. In the table there are some 600,000 distinct CDR3 sequences, approximately 14% of which are singletons. Trimming left V 0 bases short and J 2 bases short, with 12 bases between. The CDR3 runs to 16 residues. Germline V gives CDR1 SGHRS, CDR2 YFSETQ. The source material was PBMCs from blood, sampled less than 15 days before vaccination. The chain is built from TRBV5-1 and TRBJ2-4; D possibly corresponds to TRBD2 (5 bases). The receptor comes from a man aged 50 or older who received an inactivated influenza vaccine. The CDR3 here is CASSLGVSASKNIQYF. The CDR3 DNA is TGCGCCAGCAGCTTGGGGGTTAGCGCCTCCAAAAACATTCAGTACTTC.